The T cell receptor (beta chain) under discussion was sequenced for a study of blood T cell repertoires in COVID-19. With 9 bases clipped from V and 3 bases from J, the junction kept 5 bases outside the gene matches. Germline CDR1 and CDR2: SGHVS and FNYEAQ. The CDR3 is 13 residues long. Assay used: immunoSEQ multiplex PCR; TCRdb lists only in-frame clones, some missing. The top ten clones hold 4.1% of a sample with 90,000 to 140,000 clones, 65% to 90% of them seen once. The sample taken for sequencing was peripheral blood. The chain recombines TRBV7-6 with TRBJ2-7; 10 bases match TRBD1. The TCR was taken from a man aged 45-65 years with acute or convalescent COVID-19. In DNA, the CDR3 is TGTGCCAGTAAGCGGGACAGGGGCTACGAGCAGTACTTC. It codes for CASKRDRGYEQYF.